This T cell receptor (beta chain) was sequenced in a study of blood T cell repertoires in COVID-19. Study-wide context: COVID-19 samples collected from the United States, Italy and Spain covered acute and convalescent phases.

Participants were aged about 18 to 100 years, lived in around 25 US areas, and enrolled virtually. Participants were placed into cohorts based on the clinical history they reported. Per the germline V gene, CDR1 is SNHLY and CDR2 is FYNNEI. Trimming took 5 bases from V and 7 from J, leaving 23 bases between them. The CDR3 has 16 amino acids. In the authors' workflow: Estimates of nucleated cell counts were drawn from the amplification of reference gene primers. This table comes from immunoSEQ multiplex PCR, and its TCRdb copy is limited to in-frame clones, with some not included. V and J calls and clone size are given by that table; D and trimming were obtained from the DNA. This sample has around 200,000 clones, with about nine tenths found just once.

Source material: PBMCs or T cells enriched from blood (not recorded which). The clonotype comes from a man between 25 and 39 years old who had recovered from COVID-19. This rearrangement joins TRBV2 to TRBJ1-2; the D gene is possibly TRBD1 (5 bases). The DNA of the CDR3 is TGTGCCAGCAGTCGATTATTAGACAGCGGGGAGCGTGGCTACACCTTC. It is translated as CASSRLLDSGERGYTF.